The entry below gives a single T cell receptor beta chain sequence along with its context. As yet, its antigen is unknown. The record originates from a study of cytomegalovirus exposure and HLA in healthy donors. Points from the study as a whole: DRB1 showed the most TCR associations and HLA-C the fewest in a later analysis, as rates varied by HLA locus. The authors enumerated 150 to 200 TCR beta chains as linked to cytomegalovirus. TCR beta V segments were, for the most part, productive about 87% or about 30% of the time in an earlier analysis.

With 1 base clipped from V and 7 bases from J, the junction kept 6 bases outside the gene matches. Germline V lookup: CDR1 MGHDK, CDR2 SYGVNS. CDR3 length equals 16 residues. PCR employed 60 Vbeta and 13 Jbeta primers. Here immunoSEQ multiplex PCR was the method, and the copy in TCRdb shows in-frame clones only, minus some. The table shows 160,000 or so clones, with around 76% occurring only once. The chain carries TRBV25-1 and TRBJ1-4, with 10 positions matching TRBD1. Sequencing used PBMCs. The sequence was collected from a woman in her forties in good health and CMV-seronegative. The CDR3 DNA follows: TGTGCCAGCAGTGAATTAGGAGGGACAGGGGTTGAAAAACTGTTTTTT. Protein: CASSELGGTGVEKLFF.